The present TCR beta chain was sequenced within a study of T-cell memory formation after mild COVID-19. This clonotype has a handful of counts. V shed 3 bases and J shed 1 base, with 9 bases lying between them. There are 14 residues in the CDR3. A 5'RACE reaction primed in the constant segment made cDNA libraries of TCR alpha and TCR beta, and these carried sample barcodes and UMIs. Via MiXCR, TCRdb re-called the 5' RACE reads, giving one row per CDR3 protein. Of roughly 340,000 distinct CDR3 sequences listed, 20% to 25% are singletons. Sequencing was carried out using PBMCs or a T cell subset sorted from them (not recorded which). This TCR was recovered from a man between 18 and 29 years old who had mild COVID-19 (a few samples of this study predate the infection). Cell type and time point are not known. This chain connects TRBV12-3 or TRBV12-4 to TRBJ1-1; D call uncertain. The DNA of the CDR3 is TGTGCCAGCAGTTTGTCGGCAGGGAACACTGAAGCTTTCTTT. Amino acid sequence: CASSLSAGNTEAFF.